These 26 T cell receptor beta chains came from one sample sequenced in a study of cytomegalovirus exposure and HLA in healthy donors. Assay: immunoSEQ multiplex PCR; the TCRdb copy retains only in-frame clones and omits some. The data contain around 150,000 clones, 86% of them singletons. Source material: PBMCs. The receptors come from a woman between 25 and 40 years old in good health and CMV-seronegative.

The chain has TRBV28 and TRBJ2-7; D possibly corresponds to TRBD2 (5 bases). The CDR3 covers 14 residues. The V gene's germline CDR1 is MDHEN and CDR2 SYDVKM. The V end was cut by 7 bases, the J end by 2 bases, with 15 bases between. This CDR3 is CASNSAVNPYEQYF. The CDR3 coding sequence is TGTGCCAGCAATTCAGCGGTGAATCCCTACGAGCAGTACTTC.

In DNA form, the CDR3 reads TGTGCCAGCAGCTTCGTACAGGGGGAAGCTTTCTTT. It yields the protein CASSFVQGEAFF. This sequence joins TRBV7-6 and TRBJ1-1; TRBD1 matches 7 bases. The CDR3 covers 12 residues. Germline values: CDR1 SGHVS, CDR2 FNYEAQ. V gave up 3 bases and J gave up 8 bases; unmatched junction bases: 3.

This CDR3 is CATSSSPGGHYGYTF. CDR3 DNA: TGTGCCACCTCATCATCTCCGGGGGGCCACTATGGCTACACCTTC. This chain links TRBV6-5 with TRBJ1-2; a weak D match, TRBD1 (6 bases). The length of the CDR3 is 15 residues. Germline V gives CDR1 MNHEY, CDR2 SVGAGI. V was cut by 10 bases and J by 3 bases, with 21 bases left in between.

V is TRBV20-1 and J is TRBJ1-4; unclear D gene. The V and J ends lost 3 bases and 7 bases respectively, with 6 bases between them. Per the germline V gene, CDR1 is DFQATT and CDR2 is SNEGSKA (reference sequence). CDR3 length: 11 amino acids. Written as DNA, the CDR3 is TGCAGTGCTAGGGCGGGTGAAAAACTGTTTTTT. Residues: CSARAGEKLFF.

The gene calls are TRBV5-5 and TRBJ2-7, with 8 bases lining up with TRBD2. Trimming cost V 0 bases and J 6 bases; bases outside gene matches: 5. CDR1 and CDR2 from the germline V gene are SGHKS and YYEKEE (reference sequence). The CDR3 runs 14 residues. Written as DNA, the CDR3 is TGTGCCAGCAGCTTGGCAGCGGGAGACGGCGAGCAGTACTTC. It codes for CASSLAAGDGEQYF.

V is TRBV18 and J is TRBJ1-2; TRBD1 aligns across 9 bases. The CDR3 runs 14 residues. V dropped 3 bases and J dropped 8; count of bases not matched to a gene: 7. CDR1 is KGHSH and CDR2 is LQKENI in the germline V gene. The CDR3 bases are TGTGCCAGCTCACCGTTGGACAGGGGAGGAGGCTACACCTTC. It encodes CASSPLDRGGGYTF.

The rearrangement links TRBV9 to TRBJ2-1, with 8 bases fitting TRBD1. This CDR3 has 15 residues. Trimming removed 3 bases from V and 1 base from J; junction bases left unmatched: 3. The germline CDR1 and CDR2 sequences are SGDLS and YYNGEE. In DNA form, the CDR3 reads TGTGCCAGCAGCGGCGGACAGGGTTCCTACAATGAGCAGTTCTTC. The encoded protein is CASSGGQGSYNEQFF.

This chain links TRBV13 with TRBJ2-2, with D hard to call. Germline V gene data show CDR1 as PRHDT and CDR2 as FYEKMQ (reference sequence). Between the trimmed V and J ends, which lost 8 bases and 0 bases, there was a span of 10 bases. The CDR3 covers 14 residues. For the CDR3, the DNA is TGTGCCAGCCAGTTTCTCACGAACACCGGGGAGCTGTTTTTT. Protein product: CASQFLTNTGELFF.

CDR3 DNA sequence: TGTGCCAGCAGCCTTAACAGAGAATATGGCTACACCTTC. Protein product: CASSLNREYGYTF. V gene TRBV14 combines with J gene TRBJ1-2; no clear D gene. Looked up from germline, CDR1 is SGHDN and CDR2 is FVKESK. This CDR3 comprises 13 residues. The germline V and J ends were trimmed by 4 bases and 5 bases, with 11 bases remaining between them.

The rearrangement joins TRBV7-2 to TRBJ1-3; D perhaps matches TRBD1 (5 bases). The germline CDR1 and CDR2 sequences are SGHTA and FQGNSA. V shed 2 bases and J shed 3 bases, with 14 bases lying between them. CDR3 size: 16 residues. The CDR3 nucleotides are TGTGCCAGCAGCTTATCGCCAGGGACTTTTGGAAACACCATATATTTT. Encoded protein: CASSLSPGTFGNTIYF.

This clone was counted between two and nine times. The chain recombines TRBV4-3 with TRBJ2-3; 9 positions match TRBD2. After removal of 1 base from V and 3 bases from J, the junction contained 5 bases not matched to a gene. CDR1 is LGHNA and CDR2 is YSLEER in the germline V gene. The CDR3 length is 16 residues. The CDR3 DNA reads as TGCGCCAGCAGCCAAGCACGCGGGGGGGCGACAGATACGCAGTATTTT. Protein product: CASSQARGGATDTQYF.

This clone occurred once. The chain recombines TRBV7-6 with TRBJ2-7; D not resolved. Per germline, CDR1 SGHVS and CDR2 FNYEAQ. The length of the CDR3 is 12 residues. V was shortened by 1 base and J by 5 bases, with 6 bases between the two germline ends. The CDR3 loop is CASSLVSDEQYF. For the CDR3, the DNA is TGTGCCAGCAGCTTAGTGTCGGACGAGCAGTACTTC.

The genes are TRBV11-2 and TRBJ2-3; TRBD2 matches at 9 bases. Losses at the gene ends were 1 base for V and 5 bases for J; bases not matched to a gene: 10. From germline, CDR1 is SGHAT and CDR2 FQNNGV. The CDR3 is made up of 17 amino acids. The CDR3 DNA sequence: TGTGCCAGCAGCTTAGCCCTTAGCGGGAGAGGAGTAGATACGCAGTATTTT. Translating gives CASSLALSGRGVDTQYF.

This chain connects TRBV2 to TRBJ2-5; D not resolved. The CDR3 contains 14 residues. The V and J ends lost 3 bases and 5 bases respectively, with 13 bases between them. Germline V gene data show CDR1 as SNHLY and CDR2 as FYNNEI. The CDR3 nucleotides read TGTGCCAGCAGTGACGTTGGATCCGGGGAGACCCAGTACTTC. It specifies CASSDVGSGETQYF.

The V call is TRBV5-4, the J call TRBJ2-7, with unresolved D. CDR1 and CDR2 from the germline V gene are SGHNT and YYREEE (reference sequence). With 1 base removed from V and 3 bases from J, the gap between germline ends came to 5 bases. CDR3 length: 12 residues. The CDR3 loop is CASSLNHYEQYF. The DNA for the CDR3 is TGTGCCAGCAGCTTGAACCACTACGAGCAGTACTTC.

This clone was counted only a few times. The chain is built from TRBV30 and TRBJ1-4; tentatively, D is TRBD1 (5 bases). The CDR3 is made up of 14 amino acids. Trimming shortened V by 4 bases and J by 4 bases, and 13 bases separated the two germline ends. Germline V gives CDR1 GTSNPN, CDR2 SVGIG (reference sequence). CDR3 in amino acids: CAWTAGGRNEKLFF. In nucleotides, the CDR3 is TGTGCCTGGACAGCCGGGGGTCGTAATGAAAAACTGTTTTTT.

CDR3 bases: TGTGCCAGCAGCTTAGGGACTAGCAGCGCCTACGAGCAGTACTTC. This sequence encodes CASSLGTSSAYEQYF. The chain uses TRBV11-2 and TRBJ2-7, with 8 bases aligning to TRBD2. The V and J ends lost 1 base and 2 bases, in that order; junction bases with no gene match: 4. Germline CDR1 is SGHAT and CDR2 is FQNNGV. The CDR3 sequence is 15 residues long.

The chain couples TRBV7-2 to TRBJ1-3, with 11 bases lining up with TRBD1. This CDR3 is built from 17 residues. CDR1 and CDR2 from the germline V gene are SGHTA and FQGNSA. The junction had 6 bases not matched to a gene; V was cut back by 5 bases and J by 0 bases. The CDR3 loop reads CASSLWDRGSSGNTIYF. The CDR3, as DNA: TGTGCCAGCAGCCTTTGGGACAGGGGGTCCTCTGGAAACACCATATATTTT.

V is TRBV5-1 and J is TRBJ1-1; D not certain. The CDR3 sequence is 13 residues long. The germline CDR1 and CDR2 sequences are SGHRS and YFSETQ. The V end was cut by 3 bases, the J end by 4 bases, with 10 bases between. The CDR3 sequence is CASSSPGGTEAFF. The DNA for the CDR3 is TGCGCCAGCAGCTCCCCGGGTGGCACTGAAGCTTTCTTT.

This clone was counted ten times or more. The V and J genes are TRBV6-1 and TRBJ2-5; 8 nucleotides agree with TRBD1. The CDR3 is made up of 14 amino acids. Germline loops: CDR1 MNHNS, CDR2 SASEGT. Losses at the gene ends were 4 bases for V and 4 bases for J; bases not matched to a gene: 5. The chain's CDR3 is CASSGQGFGETQYF. As DNA, the CDR3 is TGTGCCAGCAGTGGACAGGGGTTTGGAGAGACCCAGTACTTC.

The rearrangement joins TRBV5-1 to TRBJ1-2, with 8 bases fitting TRBD1. Germline V gives CDR1 SGHRS, CDR2 YFSETQ. The junction had 5 bases not matched to a gene; V was cut back by 4 bases and J by 6 bases. The CDR3 contains 13 residues. The CDR3 nucleotides are TGCGCCAGCAGCCGAGGACAGGGCGATGGCTACACCTTC. Its translation: CASSRGQGDGYTF. Drawing the rest from reference TRBV5-1 and TRBJ1-2, the complete variable domain is KAGVTQTPRYLIKTRGQQVTLSCSPISGHRSVSWYQQTPGQGLQFLFEYFSETQRNKGNFPGRFSGRQFSNSRSEMNVSTLELGDSALYLCASSRGQGDGYTFGSGTRLTVV.

This clone was observed a few times. For the CDR3, the DNA is TGTGCCAGCAGTAAAGACACCGGGGAGCTGTTTTTT. It codes for CASSKDTGELFF. The chain joins TRBV6-4 to TRBJ2-2; D is ambiguous. Germline V gene sequence: CDR1 MRHNA, CDR2 SNTAGT. The CDR3 contains 12 residues. V was clipped by 5 bases and J by 3 bases, with 4 bases between them.

V is TRBV7-2 and J is TRBJ1-2; 7 bases are shared with TRBD1. V lost 1 base and J lost 7; bases outside the gene matches: 9. The length of the CDR3 is 15 residues. The V gene's germline CDR1 is SGHTA and CDR2 FQGNSA. CDR3 sequence (DNA): TGTGCCAGCAGCTTAGTCAATTTAGGGGGCGCTGGCTACACCTTC. It specifies CASSLVNLGGAGYTF.

This sequence joins TRBV19 and TRBJ1-5, with D perhaps TRBD1 (5 bases). Germline-derived CDR1 and CDR2 are LNHDA and SQIVND (reference sequence). CDR3 length: 15 amino acids. Trimming left V 1 base short and J 1 base short, with 8 bases between. The CDR3 DNA sequence: TGTGCCAGTAGTATAGGGACACAAAGCAATCAGCCCCAGCATTTT. It is translated as CASSIGTQSNQPQHF.

J is TRBJ1-2 and V is TRBV19; tentatively, D is TRBD1 (6 bases). The CDR3 totals 15 residues. Germline V lookup: CDR1 LNHDA, CDR2 SQIVND (reference sequence). The V and J ends lost 6 bases and 4 bases respectively, with 18 bases between them. CDR3 sequence (DNA): TGTGCCAGTAGACCTGACAGGCAAACCTCCTATGGCTACACCTTC. Protein sequence: CASRPDRQTSYGYTF.

The rearrangement joins TRBV18 to TRBJ1-1; TRBD1 is a possible D gene (6 bases). Germline CDR1 reads KGHSH; CDR2 reads LQKENI. This CDR3 has 15 amino acids. With 0 bases removed from V and 5 bases from J, the gap between germline ends came to 13 bases. CDR3 sequence (DNA): TGTGCCAGCTCACCACCGTTGGGGGCTAGGACTGAAGCTTTCTTT. It codes for CASSPPLGARTEAFF.